A single sample is the source of the 26 T cell receptor beta chains below, sequenced in a study of CD8 T cells in ankylosing spondylitis. Study conclusions and caveats: One TCR beta motif, made up of about 8 highly homologous variants, appeared characteristic of ankylosing spondylitis blood.

TCRdb reanalysed the 5' RACE reads using MiXCR and keeps one entry per CDR3 protein. The sample records around 490,000 distinct CDR3 sequences, 5.3% being singletons. Their specific antigens are unknown. Sequencing input: blood, either unsorted or a sorted T cell fraction (not recorded which). The receptors come from a male donor with ankylosing spondylitis.

This clonotype has ten or more counts. This sequence joins TRBV10-3 and TRBJ2-3; D unresolved. The CDR3 consists of 12 residues. The germline V gene has CDR1 ENHRY and CDR2 SYGVKD. V shed 5 bases and J shed 0 bases, with 3 bases lying between them. The CDR3 is CAISSSTDTQYF. The CDR3 bases are TGTGCCATCAGTAGTAGCACAGATACGCAGTATTTT.

This clonotype was picked up many times. The chain is built from TRBV12-3 or TRBV12-4 and TRBJ1-1, with D perhaps matching TRBD1 (6 bases). The CDR3 runs to 13 residues. V was clipped by 5 bases and J by 3 bases, with 10 bases between them. CDR3 protein: CASSPGVDTEAFF. Here the CDR3 DNA reads TGTGCCAGCAGTCCAGGGGTGGACACTGAAGCTTTCTTT.

This clonotype was seen at least ten times. V and J are TRBV20-1 and TRBJ2-1, with D perhaps TRBD2 (5 bases). The V end lost 2 bases, the J end lost 5 bases, and 16 bases lay between the germline ends. There are 15 residues in the CDR3. The germline V gene has CDR1 DFQATT and CDR2 SNEGSKA (reference sequence). CDR3 sequence (DNA): TGCAGTGCTAGACCTACTAGTCCCCGAAACAATGAGCAGTTCTTC. It yields the protein CSARPTSPRNNEQFF.

This clonotype was seen repeatedly, ten times or more. The rearrangement links TRBV2 to TRBJ1-1; no definite D call. Between the trimmed V and J ends, which lost 3 bases and 5 bases, there was a span of 16 bases. The CDR3 sequence is 15 residues long. The V gene's germline CDR1 is SNHLY and CDR2 FYNNEI. In nucleotides, the CDR3 is TGTGCCAGCAGTGAGGCCGGAATCGGTACGACTGAAGCTTTCTTT. Its protein is CASSEAGIGTTEAFF.

This clonotype was counted many times. The chain recombines TRBV9 with TRBJ1-2; D gene ambiguous. CDR1 SGDLS and CDR2 YYNGEE come from the germline V gene. This CDR3 spans 14 amino acids. Trimming cost V 0 bases and J 1 base, with 7 bases left between them. In DNA, the CDR3 is TGTGCCAGCAGCGTAGCTACGATTAACTATGGCTACACCTTC. This encodes CASSVATINYGYTF.

This clonotype was counted at least ten times. V and J are TRBV5-1 and TRBJ1-2, with D uncertain. With 0 bases removed from V and 5 bases from J, the gap between germline ends came to 8 bases. Germline loops: CDR1 SGHRS, CDR2 YFSETQ. The CDR3 totals 13 residues. The CDR3 region is CASSLGAPYGYTF. Here the CDR3 DNA reads TGCGCCAGCAGCTTGGGGGCACCTTATGGCTACACCTTC.

This clonotype was seen repeatedly, ten times or more. The CDR3 loop is CATSDLASGGYEETQYF. In nucleotides, the CDR3 is TGTGCCACCAGTGATTTGGCTAGCGGGGGGTACGAAGAGACCCAGTACTTC. V gene TRBV24-1 combines with J gene TRBJ2-5; 11 bases are shared with TRBD2. J gave up 3 bases and V 0 bases, and 5 bases lay outside the gene matches. This CDR3 contains 17 residues. The germline V gene has CDR1 KGHDR and CDR2 SFDVKD.

This clonotype was observed many times. This CDR3 reads CASSPTGQLGSPLHF. CDR3 in DNA: TGTGCCAGCAGCCCTACTGGACAGCTTGGTTCACCCCTCCACTTT. This chain joins TRBV9 and TRBJ1-6; tentative D call: TRBD1 (6 bases). The CDR3 covers 15 residues. The germline gives CDR1 SGDLS, CDR2 YYNGEE. Trimming removed 4 bases at V and 9 bases at J, with 17 bases between.

This clonotype was found many times. V usage is TRBV12-3 or TRBV12-4 and J usage is TRBJ1-1; TRBD1 aligns across 7 bases. J gave up 5 bases and V 3 bases, and 6 bases lay outside the gene matches. CDR3 length equals 14 residues. In DNA form, the CDR3 reads TGTGCCAGCAGTTTGAGGGGGCAGAGGACTGAAGCTTTCTTT. It translates to CASSLRGQRTEAFF.

This clonotype appeared many times. The rearrangement joins TRBV12-3 or TRBV12-4 to TRBJ2-1; D is perhaps TRBD1 or TRBD2 (5 bases each). The V end lost 8 bases, the J end lost 6 bases, and 14 bases lay between the germline ends. CDR3 length equals 13 residues. The CDR3 region is CASREGPINEQFF. In DNA form, the CDR3 reads TGTGCCAGCCGTGAGGGGCCAATCAATGAGCAGTTCTTC.

J is TRBJ1-1 and V is TRBV2; D perhaps matches TRBD1 (5 bases). CDR3 size: 13 residues. From germline, CDR1 is SNHLY and CDR2 FYNNEI. The V gene lost 7 bases and the J gene lost 0 bases, with 9 bases spanning the gap. The CDR3 sequence is CASKGRVNTEAFF. For the CDR3, the DNA is TGTGCCAGCAAGGGCAGGGTGAACACTGAAGCTTTCTTT.

The V and J genes are TRBV5-6 and TRBJ2-1; D is tentatively TRBD1 or TRBD2 (5 bases each). Between the trimmed V and J ends, which lost 4 bases and 3 bases, there was a span of 14 bases. This CDR3 has 15 residues. Per the germline V gene, CDR1 is SGHDT and CDR2 is YYEEEE. The CDR3 sequence is CASSPGTPCYNEQFF. The DNA for the CDR3 is TGTGCCAGCAGCCCCGGGACGCCCTGCTACAATGAGCAGTTCTTC.

The rearrangement links TRBV7-9 to TRBJ1-1; D gene unclear. V was clipped by 5 bases and J by 2 bases, with 15 bases between them. This CDR3 has 15 residues. Germline values: CDR1 SEHNR, CDR2 FQNEAQ (reference sequence). The CDR3 DNA is TGTGCCAGCAGCCCCGGGGTGGCGAGAAACACTGAAGCTTTCTTT. Its protein is CASSPGVARNTEAFF.

This clonotype occurred many times. The chain is built from TRBV20-1 and TRBJ1-1; unclear D gene. The CDR3 sequence is 13 residues long. V was trimmed by 1 base and J by 2 bases, leaving 8 bases between them. CDR1 and CDR2 from the germline V gene are DFQATT and SNEGSKA (reference sequence). CDR3 DNA: TGCAGTGCTAGAGTCCACGGAAACACTGAAGCTTTCTTT. It codes for CSARVHGNTEAFF.

This clonotype was recorded many times. The gene calls are TRBV7-2 and TRBJ1-6; no clear D. The CDR3 has 15 amino acids. The V end was cut by 1 base, the J end by 4 bases, with 8 bases between. Germline CDR1 and CDR2: SGHTA and FQGNSA. CDR3 in DNA: TGTGCCAGCAGCTTAGAGGCGGCTTATAATTCACCCCTCCACTTT. It is translated as CASSLEAAYNSPLHF.

This clonotype was seen many times. The genes are TRBV18 and TRBJ1-5; D unresolved. The CDR3 runs 12 residues. Deletions cut 3 bases from V and 7 bases from J, with 7 bases between. Germline CDR1 and CDR2: KGHSH and LQKENI. CDR3 bases: TGTGCCAGCTCACCCCCGGGGCAGCCCCAGCATTTT. Protein product: CASSPPGQPQHF. The full variable domain, with the rest looked up from reference TRBV18 and TRBJ1-5, is NAGVMQNPRHLVRRRGQEARLRCSPMKGHSHVYWYRQLPEEGLKFMVYLQKENIIDESGMPKERFSAEFPKEGPSILRIQQVVRGDSAAYFCASSPPGQPQHFGDGTRLSIL.

This clonotype showed up just a few times. The genes are TRBV24-1 and TRBJ2-3, with D perhaps TRBD2 (6 bases). The CDR3 runs to 16 residues. Germline assignment: CDR1 KGHDR and CDR2 SFDVKD. V lost 0 bases to trimming and J lost 3 bases, with 12 bases between them. For the CDR3, the DNA is TGTGCCACCAGTGATTTGAGCGGGTCGGGAACAGATACGCAGTATTTT. This codes for CATSDLSGSGTDTQYF.

The sample holds many counts of this clonotype. The chain employs TRBV29-1 and TRBJ2-1; D gene uncertain. The V and J ends lost 5 bases and 0 bases respectively, with 5 bases between them. The CDR3 is 12 residues long. CDR1 is SQVTM and CDR2 is ANQGSEA in the germline V gene. The CDR3 nucleotides are TGCAGCGTTAAGACCTCCTACAATGAGCAGTTCTTC. Residues: CSVKTSYNEQFF.

This clonotype was picked up many times. CDR3 sequence (DNA): TGTGCCAGCAGCTTTTATCGAAAGACCCAGTACTTC. Encoded protein: CASSFYRKTQYF. The V call is TRBV7-6, the J call TRBJ2-5; D unresolved. The length of the CDR3 is 12 residues. Trimming shortened V by 3 bases and J by 6 bases, and 8 bases separated the two germline ends. Per the germline V gene, CDR1 is SGHVS and CDR2 is FNYEAQ.

This clonotype was observed at least ten times. J is TRBJ1-5 and V is TRBV20-1; D possibly corresponds to TRBD1 (5 bases). The CDR3 contains 14 residues. In germline, CDR1 is DFQATT, CDR2 SNEGSKA (reference sequence). The V end was cut by 3 bases, the J end by 3 bases, with 12 bases between. CDR3 in DNA: TGCAGTGCTAGCGCAGGGCTAGACAATCAGCCCCAGCATTTT. Its protein is CSASAGLDNQPQHF.

This clonotype was seen ten or more times. The genes are TRBV20-1 and TRBJ2-7; D perhaps matches TRBD1 (5 bases). The CDR3 covers 11 residues. Germline CDR1 is DFQATT and CDR2 is SNEGSKA (reference sequence). V was cut by 3 bases and J by 3 bases, with 6 bases left in between. The CDR3 bases are TGCAGTGCTAGTGACAGCTACGAGCAGTACTTC. Amino acid sequence: CSASDSYEQYF.

Many counts were recorded for this clonotype. CDR3 nucleotide sequence: TGTGCCAGCAGCCCGCAGACAGGGGCAAACTATGGCTACACCTTC. The encoded protein is CASSPQTGANYGYTF. This chain connects TRBV5-5 to TRBJ1-2, with 8 bases matching TRBD1. V was pared by 4 bases and J by 2 bases, with 7 bases of the junction left unmatched. Germline assignment: CDR1 SGHKS and CDR2 YYEKEE (reference sequence). The CDR3 spans 15 residues.

This clonotype was observed at least ten times. The gene calls are TRBV9 and TRBJ1-3, with D perhaps matching TRBD1 (5 bases). V gave up 4 bases and J gave up 0 bases, with 11 bases separating them. Germline CDR1 SGDLS, CDR2 YYNGEE. The CDR3 sequence is 15 residues long. CDR3 region: CASSPDTSSGNTIYF. The CDR3 DNA is TGTGCCAGCAGCCCGGACACCTCCTCTGGAAACACCATATATTTT.

This clonotype was seen at least ten times. J is TRBJ1-1 and V is TRBV6-1; the D is unclear. Germline loops: CDR1 MNHNS, CDR2 SASEGT. Between the trimmed V and J ends, which lost 5 bases and 1 base, there was a span of 11 bases. This CDR3 has 14 residues. For the CDR3, the DNA is TGTGCCAGCAGTCCAATGGGCGAGAACACTGAAGCTTTCTTT. Translated: CASSPMGENTEAFF.

This clonotype was counted between two and nine times. The chain couples TRBV7-2 to TRBJ1-1; the D is unclear. Trimming removed 5 bases at V and 10 bases at J, with 17 bases between. The CDR3 sequence is 13 residues long. From germline, CDR1 is SGHTA and CDR2 FQGNSA. DNA of the CDR3: TGTGCCAGCAGCCCCCGGTCCCCCGCCAGAGCTTTCTTT. Protein: CASSPRSPARAFF.

This clonotype was seen at least ten times. The chain is built from TRBV10-2 and TRBJ2-2, with D perhaps TRBD1 or TRBD2 (5 bases each). The CDR3 is 13 residues long. Trimming pared 6 bases from V and 5 bases from J, leaving 10 bases between. Germline CDR1 reads WSHSY; CDR2 reads SAAADI. The CDR3 DNA follows: TGCGCCAGCAGGAGAGGGGTAACCGGGGAGCTGTTTTTT. This codes for CASRRGVTGELFF.